A single sample gave rise to the 2 T cell receptor beta chains below, sequenced in a study of cytomegalovirus exposure and HLA in healthy donors. The PCR ran on 60 Vbeta and 13 Jbeta primers. The data were produced by immunoSEQ multiplex PCR, yet TCRdb's version contains in-frame clones alone and is incomplete. The sample lists some 130,000 clones; roughly three quarters were seen once. Source material: PBMCs. The source is a man aged 40-49 years in good health and CMV-seronegative.

V and J are TRBV7-9 and TRBJ2-2, with D perhaps matching TRBD2 (5 bases). The CDR3 spans 11 residues. V was cut by 8 bases and J by 5 bases, with 6 bases left in between. Germline loops: CDR1 SEHNR, CDR2 FQNEAQ (reference sequence). In DNA form, the CDR3 reads TGTGCCAGCTGGAGGACCGGGGAGCTGTTTTTT. This codes for CASWRTGELFF.

This clone has just a few counts. The genes are TRBV5-1 and TRBJ1-4, with 10 bases fitting TRBD1. V shed 4 bases and J 5 bases; nucleotides not matched to a gene: 5. Germline V lookup: CDR1 SGHRS, CDR2 YFSETQ. This CDR3 is 15 amino acids long. CDR3 coding DNA: TGCGCCAGCAGCCGAGACAGGGGGCTAAATGAAAAACTGTTTTTT. Amino acids: CASSRDRGLNEKLFF.